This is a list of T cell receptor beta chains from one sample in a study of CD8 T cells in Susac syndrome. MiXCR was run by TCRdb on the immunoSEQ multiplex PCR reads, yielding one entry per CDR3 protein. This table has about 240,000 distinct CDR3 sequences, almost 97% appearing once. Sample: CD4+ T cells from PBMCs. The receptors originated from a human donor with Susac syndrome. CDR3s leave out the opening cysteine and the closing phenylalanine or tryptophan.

cdr3_aa: ATSRGGIQETQY
v_call: TRBV15

cdr3_aa: ASSLLGAGEQF
v_call: TRBV12-3/TRBV12-4

cdr3_aa: AISDHRDLYGYT
v_call: TRBV10-3

cdr3_aa: ASSAPHEQY
v_call: TRBV28

cdr3_aa: ASSLWSSGANVLT
v_call: TRBV5-1

cdr3_aa: ASSLASGGRDTQY
v_call: TRBV5-4

cdr3_aa: SAQPGTSGGYEQY
v_call: TRBV29-1

cdr3_aa: AWNSGRDAGANVLT
v_call: TRBV30

cdr3_aa: ASSSGTKETQY
v_call: TRBV7-6

cdr3_aa: ATSRDLTSNEQF
v_call: TRBV15

cdr3_aa: ASARVTSTDTQY
v_call: TRBV12-3/TRBV12-4

cdr3_aa: ASSPGLAGDSRGENIQY
v_call: TRBV4-2

cdr3_aa: ASSHMGPNYGYT
v_call: TRBV3-1

cdr3_aa: ASSQGPGESNEQF
v_call: TRBV4-1

cdr3_aa: ASSLAGGVTGELF
v_call: TRBV11-2

cdr3_aa: ASSQDKYGYT
v_call: TRBV4-1

cdr3_aa: ATSDPGQGRELF
v_call: TRBV24-1

cdr3_aa: ASSPTVGNQPQH
v_call: TRBV6-5

cdr3_aa: ASNSAPGPQPQH
v_call: TRBV7-2

cdr3_aa: SFGQGGDTQY
v_call: TRBV29-1

cdr3_aa: ASSFDRGVYGYT
v_call: TRBV9

cdr3_aa: ASSASETRNTEAF
v_call: TRBV9

cdr3_aa: ASSEGLAGGGEQF
v_call: TRBV2

cdr3_aa: SAEGGIRETQY
v_call: TRBV29-1

cdr3_aa: ASSQERGQGPTDTQY
v_call: TRBV4-1

cdr3_aa: ASSAGLAGGSDNEQF
v_call: TRBV6-1

cdr3_aa: ASSPTGADLYGYT
v_call: TRBV11-2

cdr3_aa: ASSLAGTVENTEAF
v_call: TRBV7-8

cdr3_aa: ASGRGGRTYEQY
v_call: TRBV28

cdr3_aa: ASSPAGPDTQY
v_call: TRBV7-3

cdr3_aa: ASSLKLREGLRETQY
v_call: TRBV7-3

cdr3_aa: ASSVHGRDQPQH
v_call: TRBV9

cdr3_aa: SVVKQGDTQY
v_call: TRBV29-1

cdr3_aa: ASSPQGTLAASYGYT
v_call: TRBV5-1

cdr3_aa: ASSLAGRGRAEDTQY
v_call: TRBV6-1

cdr3_aa: ASSLGLSGINEKLF
v_call: TRBV5-4

cdr3_aa: ASSYSQGAKRRIYGYT
v_call: TRBV6-5

cdr3_aa: ASSSGMVETQY
v_call: TRBV2

cdr3_aa: ASSIVRHEHGSPYEQY
v_call: TRBV19